The next 3 T cell receptor beta chains were all read from a single sample in a study of cytomegalovirus exposure and HLA in healthy donors. Measured with immunoSEQ multiplex PCR; TCRdb has only the in-frame clones, and not every one. The table has about 56,000 clones, around nine tenths seen once. The sequencing input was PBMCs. These receptors originate from a man between 18 and 35 years old in good health and CMV-seronegative.

This chain links TRBV7-9 with TRBJ2-7; 7 bases are shared with TRBD2. The CDR3 consists of 12 residues. The ends lost 0 bases at V and 12 bases at J; junction bases unmatched: 5. Germline-derived CDR1 and CDR2 are SEHNR and FQNEAQ (reference sequence). The CDR3 DNA sequence: TGTGCCAGCAGCTTAGCAGGCAGGGAGGGGTACTTC. This codes for CASSLAGREGYF.

CDR3 protein: CASSSQGGFAYEQYF. The CDR3 region has the DNA TGCGCCAGCAGCTCCCAGGGGGGTTTTGCCTACGAGCAGTACTTC. The J gene is TRBJ2-7, the V gene TRBV5-1; TRBD1 might be the D (7 bases). The germline V gene encodes CDR1 SGHRS and CDR2 YFSETQ. Trimming cost V 3 bases and J 2 bases, with 15 bases left between them. This CDR3 spans 15 amino acids.

The V gene is TRBV6-7, the J gene TRBJ2-5, with a weak D call TRBD2 (6 bases). TRBV6-7 qualifies as an ORF whose function is uncertain. V lost 6 bases and J lost 1, with 12 bases in between. The CDR3 totals 14 residues. CDR3: CASRGRDCQETQYF. The CDR3 nucleotides read TGTGCCAGCAGGGGCCGGGACTGCCAAGAGACCCAGTACTTC.